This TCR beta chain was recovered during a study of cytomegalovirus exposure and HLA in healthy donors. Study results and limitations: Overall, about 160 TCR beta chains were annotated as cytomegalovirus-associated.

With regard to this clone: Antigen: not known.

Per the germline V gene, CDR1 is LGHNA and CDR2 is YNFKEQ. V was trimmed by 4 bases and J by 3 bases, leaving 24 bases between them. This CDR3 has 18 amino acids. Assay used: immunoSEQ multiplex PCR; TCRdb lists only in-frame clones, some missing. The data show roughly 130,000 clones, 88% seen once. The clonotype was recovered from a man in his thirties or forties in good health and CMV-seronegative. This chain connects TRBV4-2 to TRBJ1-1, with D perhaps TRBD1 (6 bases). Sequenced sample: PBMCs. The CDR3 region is CASSPLRVKTGKDTEAFF. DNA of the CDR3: TGTGCCAGCAGCCCCCTTCGCGTGAAAACAGGGAAGGACACTGAAGCTTTCTTT.